This T cell receptor beta chain was captured in a study of PD-L1 blockade in urothelial cancer. Study-level background: Analyzed time points were 3 weeks (second dose) and 6 weeks after therapy began.

This clone was seen once. Time point in this sample: peripheral blood 6 weeks after treatment start. The germline V and J ends were trimmed by 0 bases and 6 bases, with 15 bases remaining between them. The CDR3 covers 15 residues. The germline V gene has CDR1 SGHRS and CDR2 YFSETQ. Added to each PCR by spiking were synthetic TCR analog templates. Repertoires were generated with immunoSEQ multiplex PCR, while TCRdb's copy carries only in-frame clones and drops some. The sample carries about 51,000 clones, around 90% recorded once. This sample comprised PBMCs, obtained around atezolizumab (anti-PD-L1) treatment. The rearrangement joins TRBV5-1 to TRBJ1-2; weak D call: TRBD1 (6 bases). This clonotype was obtained from a man aged 60 to 75 with urothelial cancer. CDR3 in DNA: TGCGCCAGCAGCTTGGAGGGGTGGACAGTCGATGGCTACACCTTC. Its protein is CASSLEGWTVDGYTF.